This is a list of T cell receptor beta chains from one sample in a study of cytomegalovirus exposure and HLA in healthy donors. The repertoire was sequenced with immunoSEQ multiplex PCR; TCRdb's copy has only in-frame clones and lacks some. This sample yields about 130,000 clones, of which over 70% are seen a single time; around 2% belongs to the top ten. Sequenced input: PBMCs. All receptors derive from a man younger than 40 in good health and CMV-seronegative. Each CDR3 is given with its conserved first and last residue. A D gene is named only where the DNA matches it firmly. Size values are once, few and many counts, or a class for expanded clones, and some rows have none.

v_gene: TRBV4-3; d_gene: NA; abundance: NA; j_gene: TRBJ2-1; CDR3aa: CASSLALGRGNNEQFF; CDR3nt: TGCGCCAGCAGCCTAGCCCTAGGGCGGGGCAACAATGAGCAGTTCTTC
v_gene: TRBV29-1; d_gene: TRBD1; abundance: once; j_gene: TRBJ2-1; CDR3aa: CSVEDTGTGWGLSYNEQFF; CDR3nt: TGCAGCGTTGAAGACACCGGGACAGGCTGGGGGTTATCCTACAATGAGCAGTTCTTC
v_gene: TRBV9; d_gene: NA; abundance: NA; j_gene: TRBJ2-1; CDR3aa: CASSPNSYNEQFF; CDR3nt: TGTGCCAGCAGCCCCAATTCATACAATGAGCAGTTCTTC
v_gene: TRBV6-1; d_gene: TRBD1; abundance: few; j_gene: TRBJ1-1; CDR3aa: CASRQGQGGSEAFF; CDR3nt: TGTGCCAGCAGGCAGGGACAGGGAGGGTCTGAAGCTTTCTTT
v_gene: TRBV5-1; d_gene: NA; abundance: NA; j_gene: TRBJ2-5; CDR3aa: CASSSLAEEETQYF; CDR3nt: TGCGCCAGCAGCTCTTTAGCGGAAGAAGAGACCCAGTACTTC
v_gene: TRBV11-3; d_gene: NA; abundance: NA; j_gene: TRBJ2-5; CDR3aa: CASSFGRVGQETQYF; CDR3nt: TGTGCCAGCAGCTTTGGCAGAGTCGGGCAAGAGACCCAGTACTTC
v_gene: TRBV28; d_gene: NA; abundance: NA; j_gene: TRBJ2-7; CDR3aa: CASRGRAYEQYF; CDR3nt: TGTGCCAGCAGGGGGCGCGCCTACGAGCAGTACTTC
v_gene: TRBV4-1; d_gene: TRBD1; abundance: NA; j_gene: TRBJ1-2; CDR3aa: CASSQDRGPFYGYTF; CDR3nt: TGCGCCAGCAGCCAGGACAGGGGGCCTTTCTATGGCTACACCTTC
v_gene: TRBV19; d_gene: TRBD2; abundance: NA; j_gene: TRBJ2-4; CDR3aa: CASSNPLGGRAKNIQYF; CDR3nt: TGTGCCAGTAGTAACCCCCTTGGCGGGAGAGCCAAAAACATTCAGTACTTC
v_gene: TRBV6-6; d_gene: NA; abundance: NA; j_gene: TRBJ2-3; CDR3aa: CASRVPEGGSTDTQYF; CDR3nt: TGTGCCAGCAGAGTTCCCGAAGGGGGAAGCACAGATACGCAGTATTTT
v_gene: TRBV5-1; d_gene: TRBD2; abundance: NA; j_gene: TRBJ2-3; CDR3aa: CASSSTSGTDTQYF; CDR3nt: TGCGCCAGCAGCTCCACTAGCGGCACAGATACGCAGTATTTT
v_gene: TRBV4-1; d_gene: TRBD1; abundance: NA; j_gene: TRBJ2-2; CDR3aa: CASSLGQASGELFF; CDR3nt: TGCGCCAGCAGCCTGGGACAGGCCTCCGGGGAGCTGTTTTTT
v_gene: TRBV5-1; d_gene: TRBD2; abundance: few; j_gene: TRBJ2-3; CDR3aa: CASSLGTSGLSTDTQYF; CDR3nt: TGCGCCAGCAGCTTAGGGACTAGCGGGCTTAGCACAGATACGCAGTATTTT
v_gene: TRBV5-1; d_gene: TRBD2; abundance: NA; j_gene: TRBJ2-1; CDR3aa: CASSSGTSGRGNEQFF; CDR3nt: TGCGCCAGCAGCTCGGGGACTAGCGGGAGAGGAAATGAGCAGTTCTTC
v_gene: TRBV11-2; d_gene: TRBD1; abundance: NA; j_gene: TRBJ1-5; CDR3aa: CASSLGTGNQPQHF; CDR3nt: TGTGCCAGCAGCCTGGGGACAGGGAATCAGCCCCAGCATTTT
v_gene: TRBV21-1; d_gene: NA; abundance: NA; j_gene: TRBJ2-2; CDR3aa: CASSIRGQNTGELFF; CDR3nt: TGTGCCAGCAGCATTAGGGGACAGAACACCGGGGAGCTGTTTTTT
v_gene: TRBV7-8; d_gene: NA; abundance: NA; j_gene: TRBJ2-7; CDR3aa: CASSDGSVHYEQYF; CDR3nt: TGTGCCAGCAGCGATGGTAGCGTTCACTACGAGCAGTACTTC
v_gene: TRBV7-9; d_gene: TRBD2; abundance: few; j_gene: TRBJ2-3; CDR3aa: CASSFQRDGTDTQYF; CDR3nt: TGTGCCAGCAGCTTCCAGCGGGACGGGACAGATACGCAGTATTTT
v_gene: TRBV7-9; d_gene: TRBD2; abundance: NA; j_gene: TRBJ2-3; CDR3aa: CASSRTSGVLGTDTQYF; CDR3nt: TGTGCCAGCAGCCGAACTAGCGGAGTACTGGGCACAGATACGCAGTATTTT
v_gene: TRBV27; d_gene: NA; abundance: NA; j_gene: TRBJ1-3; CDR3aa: CASSSIQGSGNTIYF; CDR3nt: TGTGCCAGCAGTTCAATTCAGGGTTCTGGAAACACCATATATTTT
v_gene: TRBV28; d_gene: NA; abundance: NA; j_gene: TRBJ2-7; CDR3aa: CASSRRGPYEQYF; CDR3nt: TGTGCCAGCAGTAGGAGGGGGCCCTACGAGCAGTACTTC
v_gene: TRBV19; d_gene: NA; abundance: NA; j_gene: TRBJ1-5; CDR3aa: CASRLGGQPQHF; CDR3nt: TGTGCCAGTAGATTAGGGGGTCAGCCCCAGCATTTT
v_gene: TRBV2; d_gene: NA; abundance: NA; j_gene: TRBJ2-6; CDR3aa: CASSERSSGANVLTF; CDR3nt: TGTGCCAGCAGTGAAAGGAGCTCTGGGGCCAACGTCCTGACTTTC
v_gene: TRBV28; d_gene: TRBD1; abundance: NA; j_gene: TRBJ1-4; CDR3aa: CASRGTGLHEKLFF; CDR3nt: TGTGCCAGCAGAGGGACAGGGCTTCATGAAAAACTGTTTTTT
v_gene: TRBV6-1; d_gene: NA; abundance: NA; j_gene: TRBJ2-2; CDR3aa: CASSELRGAVGELFF; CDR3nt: TGCGCCAGCAGTGAACTCCGGGGGGCGGTCGGGGAGCTGTTTTTT
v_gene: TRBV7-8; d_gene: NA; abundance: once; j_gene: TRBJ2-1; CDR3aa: CASSLDFYNEQFF; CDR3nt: TGTGCCAGCAGCTTAGACTTCTACAATGAGCAGTTCTTC
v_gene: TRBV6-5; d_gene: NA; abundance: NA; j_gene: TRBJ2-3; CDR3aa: CASSYSGGSTDTQYF; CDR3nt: TGTGCCAGCAGTTACTCCGGGGGTAGCACAGATACGCAGTATTTT
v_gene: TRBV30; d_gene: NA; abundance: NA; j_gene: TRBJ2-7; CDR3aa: CASRRRNSYEQYF; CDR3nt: TGTGCCTCCAGGCGCAGGAACTCCTACGAGCAGTACTTC
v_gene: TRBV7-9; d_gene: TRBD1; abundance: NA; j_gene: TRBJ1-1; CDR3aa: CASSLRGQGWCAFF; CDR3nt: TGTGCCAGCAGCTTACGAGGACAGGGATGGTGCGCTTTCTTT
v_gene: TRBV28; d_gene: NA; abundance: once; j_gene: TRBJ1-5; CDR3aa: CASSYGVRAGGNQPQHF; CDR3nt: TGTGCCAGCAGCTACGGCGTAAGGGCGGGCGGCAATCAGCCCCAGCATTTT
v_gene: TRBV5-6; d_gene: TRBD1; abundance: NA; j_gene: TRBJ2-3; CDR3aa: CASSEGQGFTSTDTQYF; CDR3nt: TGTGCCAGCAGCGAGGGACAGGGATTTACTAGCACAGATACGCAGTATTTT
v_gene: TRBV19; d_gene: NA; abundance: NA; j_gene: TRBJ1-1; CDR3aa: CASSIRSMEEAFF; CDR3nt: TGTGCCAGTAGTATAAGGTCCATGGAGGAAGCTTTCTTT
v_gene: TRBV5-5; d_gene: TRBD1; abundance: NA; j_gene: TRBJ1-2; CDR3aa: CASSLVDRGISGYTF; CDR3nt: TGTGCCAGCAGCTTGGTGGACAGGGGTATCAGTGGCTACACCTTC
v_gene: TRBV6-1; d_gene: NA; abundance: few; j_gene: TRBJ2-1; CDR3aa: CASSVLRNEQFF; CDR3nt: TGTGCCAGCAGTGTACTTAGAAATGAGCAGTTCTTC
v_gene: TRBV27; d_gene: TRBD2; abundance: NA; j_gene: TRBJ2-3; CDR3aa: CASSFGAGEGDTQYF; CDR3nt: TGTGCCAGCAGTTTTGGTGCGGGAGAGGGAGATACGCAGTATTTT
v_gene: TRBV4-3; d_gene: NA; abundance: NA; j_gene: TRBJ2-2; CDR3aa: CASSQEGGATTGELFF; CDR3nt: TGCGCCAGCAGCCAAGAAGGAGGGGCGACCACCGGGGAGCTGTTTTTT
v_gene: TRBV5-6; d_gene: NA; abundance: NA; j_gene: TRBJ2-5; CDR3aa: CASSLVRGGQETQYF; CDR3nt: TGTGCCAGCAGCTTGGTTCGGGGTGGCCAAGAGACCCAGTACTTC
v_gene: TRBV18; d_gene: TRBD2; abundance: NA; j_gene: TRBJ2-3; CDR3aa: CASSPAGVTDTQYF; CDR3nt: TGTGCCAGCTCACCGGCGGGAGTCACAGATACGCAGTATTTT
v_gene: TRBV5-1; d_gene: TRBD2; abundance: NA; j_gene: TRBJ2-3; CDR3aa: CASSLNPLAGGLTDTQYF; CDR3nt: TGCGCCAGCAGCTTGAACCCTTTGGCGGGAGGCCTCACAGATACGCAGTATTTT
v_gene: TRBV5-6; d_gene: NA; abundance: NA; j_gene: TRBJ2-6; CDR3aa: CASSRGGANVLTF; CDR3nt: TGTGCCAGCAGCAGGGGGGGGGCCAACGTCCTGACTTTC
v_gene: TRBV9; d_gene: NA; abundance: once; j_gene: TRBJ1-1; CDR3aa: CASSGLRGNTEAFF; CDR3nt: TGTGCCAGCAGCGGTCTGAGAGGGAACACTGAAGCTTTCTTT
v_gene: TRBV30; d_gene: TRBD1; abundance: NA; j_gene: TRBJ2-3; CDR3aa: CAWSRARTGGYTDTQYF; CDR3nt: TGTGCCTGGAGTCGAGCCAGGACAGGGGGGTACACAGATACGCAGTATTTT
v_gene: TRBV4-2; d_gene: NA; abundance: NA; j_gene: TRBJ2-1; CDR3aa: CASSFILSSYNEQFF; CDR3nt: TGTGCCAGCAGCTTCATACTTAGCTCCTACAATGAGCAGTTCTTC
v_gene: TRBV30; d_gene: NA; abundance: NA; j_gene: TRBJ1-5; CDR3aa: CAWSPSGNQPQHF; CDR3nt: TGTGCCTGGTCCCCTAGCGGGAATCAGCCCCAGCATTTT
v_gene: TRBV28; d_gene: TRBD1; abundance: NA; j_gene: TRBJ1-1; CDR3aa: CASTYTGGRTEAFF; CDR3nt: TGTGCCAGCACCTACACAGGGGGCAGAACTGAAGCTTTCTTT
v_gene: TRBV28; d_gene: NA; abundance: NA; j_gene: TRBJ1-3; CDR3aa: CASSLKPWYTIYF; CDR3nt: TGTGCCAGCAGTTTAAAGCCTTGGTACACCATATATTTT
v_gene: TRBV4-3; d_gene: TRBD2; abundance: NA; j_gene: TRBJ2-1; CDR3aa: CASSQDVSGRASNEQFF; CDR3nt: TGCGCCAGCAGCCAAGATGTAAGCGGGAGGGCCTCCAATGAGCAGTTCTTC
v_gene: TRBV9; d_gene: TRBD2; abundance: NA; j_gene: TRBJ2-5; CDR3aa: CASSELAGVETQYF; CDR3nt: TGTGCCAGCAGCGAACTAGCGGGAGTGGAGACCCAGTACTTC
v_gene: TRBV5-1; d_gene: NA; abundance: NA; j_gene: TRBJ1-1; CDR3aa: CASSAGEENTEAFF; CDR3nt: TGCGCCAGCAGCGCCGGGGAGGAGAACACTGAAGCTTTCTTT
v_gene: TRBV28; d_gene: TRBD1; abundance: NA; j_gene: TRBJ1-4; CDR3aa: CASSSWTGGDEKLFF; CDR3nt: TGTGCCAGCAGTTCCTGGACAGGGGGGGATGAAAAACTGTTTTTT
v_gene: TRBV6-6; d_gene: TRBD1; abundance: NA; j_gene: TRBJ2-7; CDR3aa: CASSYDRAYEQYF; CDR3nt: TGTGCCAGCAGTTACGACAGGGCTTACGAGCAGTACTTC
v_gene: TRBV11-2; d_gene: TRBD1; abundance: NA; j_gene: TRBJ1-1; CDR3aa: CASSPRTGNTEAFF; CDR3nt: TGTGCCAGCAGCCCACGGACAGGGAACACTGAAGCTTTCTTT
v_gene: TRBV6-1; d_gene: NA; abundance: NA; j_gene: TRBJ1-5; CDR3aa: CASSEAGTPQPQHF; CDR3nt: TGTGCCAGCAGTGAAGCTGGCACCCCCCAGCCCCAGCATTTT